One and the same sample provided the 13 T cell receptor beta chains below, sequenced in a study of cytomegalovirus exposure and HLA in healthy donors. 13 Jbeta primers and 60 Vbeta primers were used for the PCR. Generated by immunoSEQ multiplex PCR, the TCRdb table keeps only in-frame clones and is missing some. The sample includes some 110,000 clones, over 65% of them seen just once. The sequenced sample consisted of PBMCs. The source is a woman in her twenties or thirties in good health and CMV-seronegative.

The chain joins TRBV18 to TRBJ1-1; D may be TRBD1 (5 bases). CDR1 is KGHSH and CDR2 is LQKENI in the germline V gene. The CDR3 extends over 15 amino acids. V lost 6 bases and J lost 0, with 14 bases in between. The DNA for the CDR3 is TGTGCCAGCTCCCTGAGACAGTTAATGAACACTGAAGCTTTCTTT. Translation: CASSLRQLMNTEAFF.

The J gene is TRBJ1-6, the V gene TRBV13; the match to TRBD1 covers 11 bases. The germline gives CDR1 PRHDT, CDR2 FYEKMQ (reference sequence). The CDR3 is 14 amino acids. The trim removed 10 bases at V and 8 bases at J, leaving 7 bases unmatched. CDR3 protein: CATTGTGGYSPLHF. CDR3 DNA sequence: TGTGCCACAACCGGGACAGGGGGTTATTCACCCCTCCACTTT.

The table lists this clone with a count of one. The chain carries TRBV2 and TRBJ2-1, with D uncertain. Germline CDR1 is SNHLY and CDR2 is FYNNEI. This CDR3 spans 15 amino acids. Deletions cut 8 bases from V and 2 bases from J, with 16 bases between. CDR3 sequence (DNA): TGTGCCAGCCATTCCCAGGAACGTACCTACAATGAGCAGTTCTTC. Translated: CASHSQERTYNEQFF.

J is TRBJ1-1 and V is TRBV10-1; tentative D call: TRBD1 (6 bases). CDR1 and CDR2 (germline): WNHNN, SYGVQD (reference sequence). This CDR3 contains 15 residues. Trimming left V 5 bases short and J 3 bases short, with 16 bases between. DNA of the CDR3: TGCGCCAGCAGTCACAGGGTCGGTCAAGACACTGAAGCTTTCTTT. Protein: CASSHRVGQDTEAFF.

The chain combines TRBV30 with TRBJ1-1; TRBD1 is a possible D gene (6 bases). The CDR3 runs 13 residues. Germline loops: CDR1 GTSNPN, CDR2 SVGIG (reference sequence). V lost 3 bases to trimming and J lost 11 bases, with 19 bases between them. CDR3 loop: CAWRAISTGTAFF. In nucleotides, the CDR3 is TGTGCCTGGAGAGCCATTTCGACAGGTACGGCTTTCTTT.

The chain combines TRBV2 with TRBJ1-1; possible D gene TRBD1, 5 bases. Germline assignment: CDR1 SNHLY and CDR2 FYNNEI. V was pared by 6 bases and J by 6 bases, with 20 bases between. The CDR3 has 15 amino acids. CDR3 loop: CASRHQGVVKSEAFF. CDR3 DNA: TGTGCCAGCAGACATCAAGGGGTAGTCAAATCTGAAGCTTTCTTT.

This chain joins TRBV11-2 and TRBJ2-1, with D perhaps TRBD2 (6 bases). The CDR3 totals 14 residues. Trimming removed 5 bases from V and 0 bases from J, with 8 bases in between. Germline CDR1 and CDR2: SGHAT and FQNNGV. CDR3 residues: CASSRESSYNEQFF. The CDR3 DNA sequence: TGTGCCAGCAGCCGGGAGAGCTCCTACAATGAGCAGTTCTTC. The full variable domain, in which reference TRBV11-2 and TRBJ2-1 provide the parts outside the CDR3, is EAGVAQSPRYKIIEKRQSVAFWCNPISGHATLYWYQQILGQGPKLLIQFQNNGVVDDSQLPKDRFSAERLKGVDSTLKIQPAKLEDSAVYLCASSRESSYNEQFFGPGTRLTVL.

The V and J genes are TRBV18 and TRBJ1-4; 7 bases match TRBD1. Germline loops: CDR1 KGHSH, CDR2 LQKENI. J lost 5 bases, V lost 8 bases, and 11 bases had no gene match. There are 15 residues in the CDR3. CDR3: CASATGTARNEKLFF. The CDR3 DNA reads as TGTGCCAGCGCGACCGGGACAGCTAGGAATGAAAAACTGTTTTTT.

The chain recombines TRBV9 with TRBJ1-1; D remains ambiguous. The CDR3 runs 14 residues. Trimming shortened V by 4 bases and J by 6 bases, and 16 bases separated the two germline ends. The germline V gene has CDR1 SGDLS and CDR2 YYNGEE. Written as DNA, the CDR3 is TGTGCCAGCAGCCCCCGGAGGGCTAGGGCTGAAGCTTTCTTT. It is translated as CASSPRRARAEAFF.

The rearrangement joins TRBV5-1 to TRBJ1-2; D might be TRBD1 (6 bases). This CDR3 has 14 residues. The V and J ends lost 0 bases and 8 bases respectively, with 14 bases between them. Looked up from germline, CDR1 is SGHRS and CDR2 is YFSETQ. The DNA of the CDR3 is TGCGCCAGCAGCTTGGCAGTGGGGGCGCGCGGCTACACCTTC. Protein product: CASSLAVGARGYTF.

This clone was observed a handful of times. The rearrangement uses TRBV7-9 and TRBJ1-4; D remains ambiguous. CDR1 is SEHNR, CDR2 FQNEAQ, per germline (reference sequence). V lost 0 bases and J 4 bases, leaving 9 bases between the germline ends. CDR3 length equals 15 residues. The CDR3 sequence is CASSLARQSNEKLFF. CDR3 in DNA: TGTGCCAGCAGCTTAGCGCGGCAGAGTAATGAAAAACTGTTTTTT.

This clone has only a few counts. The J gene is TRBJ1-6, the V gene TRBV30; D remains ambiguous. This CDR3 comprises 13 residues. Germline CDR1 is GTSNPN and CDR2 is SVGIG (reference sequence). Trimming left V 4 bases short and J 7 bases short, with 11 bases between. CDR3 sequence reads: CAWNGAENSPLHF. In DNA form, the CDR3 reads TGTGCCTGGAATGGCGCGGAGAATTCACCCCTCCACTTT.

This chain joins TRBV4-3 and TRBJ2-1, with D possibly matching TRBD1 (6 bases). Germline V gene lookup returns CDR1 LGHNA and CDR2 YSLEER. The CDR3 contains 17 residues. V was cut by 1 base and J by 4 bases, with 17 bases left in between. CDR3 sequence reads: CASSQGQATYNYNEQFF. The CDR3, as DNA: TGCGCCAGCAGCCAAGGACAGGCTACCTATAATTACAATGAGCAGTTCTTC.